These T cell receptor beta chains were read from a single sample in a study of beta chain features in type 1 diabetes. The protocol was immunoSEQ multiplex PCR, while the TCRdb copy is restricted to in-frame clones and leaves out a portion. Among some 900,000 clones listed, around a sixth were seen once. The specimen was naive CD4+ T cells from blood. These receptors were obtained from a woman in her late teens or twenties in good health. Both conserved end residues are part of each CDR3. The D gene is left open where the match is weak. Clone size is given for some rows only: seen once, a few or many times, or a class if the clone is expanded.

j_gene	abundance	v_gene	d_gene	CDR3nt	CDR3aa
TRBJ2-1	-	TRBV6-5	-	TGTGCCAGCAGTTACTCGATCGCTCGAGGGTACAATGAGCAGTTCTTC	CASSYSIARGYNEQFF
TRBJ2-7	-	TRBV6-6	-	TGTGCCACGCGACACATTCTGGGCTCCTACGAGCAGTACTTC	CATRHILGSYEQYF
TRBJ2-7	few	TRBV5-6	-	TGTGCCAGCAGCTCGTTAAATCGACAGGTAGTCTACGAGCAGTACTTC	CASSSLNRQVVYEQYF
TRBJ1-5	few	TRBV6-5	-	TGTGCCAGCAGGGACAGCGGCAATCAGCCCCAGCATTTT	CASRDSGNQPQHF
TRBJ2-4	few	TRBV10-3	TRBD1	TGTGCCATCAGCTCGACAGGGGCCGGGACAGCCAAAAACATTCAGTACTTC	CAISSTGAGTAKNIQYF
TRBJ2-4	-	TRBV6-1	-	TGTGCCAGCAGTCAGAGTCTAGCCAAAAACATTCAGTACTTC	CASSQSLAKNIQYF
TRBJ1-1	few	TRBV7-9	-	TGTGCCAGCAGCCCCAGGACAGTGAACACTGAAGCTTTCTTT	CASSPRTVNTEAFF
TRBJ1-5	-	TRBV5-6	-	TGTGCCAGCAGCTTGTGGGGGGCGAGCAATCAGCCCCAGCATTTT	CASSLWGASNQPQHF
TRBJ2-3	-	TRBV6-6	-	TGTGCCATCAGGTCTAGTCCCGATACGCAGTATTTT	CAIRSSPDTQYF
TRBJ2-7	-	TRBV7-9	TRBD1	TGTGCCAGCAGGGGGCCGGGACAGGGAGCCGAGCAGTACTTC	CASRGPGQGAEQYF
TRBJ1-3	-	TRBV5-6	-	TGTGCCAGCAGCCCGGGCGGGACCTCATCTGGAAACACCATATATTTT	CASSPGGTSSGNTIYF
TRBJ2-7	few	TRBV28	TRBD2	TGTGCCAGCACCTCAGCGGGGACCTCTCGCGAGCAGTACTTC	CASTSAGTSREQYF
TRBJ2-7	few	TRBV6-5	TRBD1	TGTGCCAGCAGTCGCTACAGGGGGAGCTCCTACGAGCAGTACTTC	CASSRYRGSSYEQYF
TRBJ1-1	-	TRBV7-2	-	TGTGCCAGCAGCAACAGGGTATCGGGTGAAGCTTTCTTT	CASSNRVSGEAFF
TRBJ2-3	few	TRBV29-1	-	TGCAGCGCCTTCCTTGCCCTCCGCACAGATACGCAGTATTTT	CSAFLALRTDTQYF
TRBJ2-7	-	TRBV7-8	-	TGTGCCAGCAGCTTACTGGGGGGGCTTTTGGGCTACGAGCAGTACTTC	CASSLLGGLLGYEQYF
TRBJ1-2	few	TRBV4-3	-	TGCGCCAGCAGCCAAGATACCCTTTACTATGGCTACACCTTC	CASSQDTLYYGYTF
TRBJ1-1	few	TRBV20-1	TRBD1	TGCAGTGCTCGCGGACAGGGGGAAGCTTTCTTT	CSARGQGEAFF
TRBJ2-4	few	TRBV5-6	TRBD2	TGTGCCAGCAGCTACGGACTAGCGGGAGGAGGAAACATTCAGTACTTC	CASSYGLAGGGNIQYF
TRBJ2-6	few	TRBV6-5	-	TGTGCCAGCAGTTACCAGGCGCTCTCTGGGGCCAACGTCCTGACTTTC	CASSYQALSGANVLTF
TRBJ2-5	-	TRBV27	-	TGTGCCAGCAATCTGGGGCAAGAGACCCAGTACTTC	CASNLGQETQYF